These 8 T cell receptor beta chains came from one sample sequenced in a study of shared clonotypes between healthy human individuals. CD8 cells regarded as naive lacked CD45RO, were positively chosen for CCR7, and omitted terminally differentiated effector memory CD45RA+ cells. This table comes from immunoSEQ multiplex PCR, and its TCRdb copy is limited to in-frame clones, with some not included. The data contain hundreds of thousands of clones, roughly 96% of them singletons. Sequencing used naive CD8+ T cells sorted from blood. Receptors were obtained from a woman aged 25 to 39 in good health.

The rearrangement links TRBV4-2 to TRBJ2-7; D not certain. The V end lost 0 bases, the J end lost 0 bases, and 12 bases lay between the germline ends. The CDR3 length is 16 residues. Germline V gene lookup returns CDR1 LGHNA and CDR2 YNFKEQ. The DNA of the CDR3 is TGTGCCAGCAGCCAAGAAGAGACGATGAGCTCCTACGAGCAGTACTTC. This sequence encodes CASSQEETMSSYEQYF.

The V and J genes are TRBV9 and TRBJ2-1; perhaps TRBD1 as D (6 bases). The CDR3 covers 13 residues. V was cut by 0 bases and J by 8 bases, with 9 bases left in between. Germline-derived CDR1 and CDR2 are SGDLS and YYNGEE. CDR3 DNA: TGTGCCAGCAGCGTAGTTGGGGGCCATGAGCAGTTCTTC. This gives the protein CASSVVGGHEQFF.

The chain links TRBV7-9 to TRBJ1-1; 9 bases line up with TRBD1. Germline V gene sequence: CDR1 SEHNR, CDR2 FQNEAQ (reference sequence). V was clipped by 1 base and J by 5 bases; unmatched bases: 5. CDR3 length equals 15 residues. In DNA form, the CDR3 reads TGTGCCAGCAGCTTAGGAGACAGGGGGTGGACTGAAGCTTTCTTT. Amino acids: CASSLGDRGWTEAFF.

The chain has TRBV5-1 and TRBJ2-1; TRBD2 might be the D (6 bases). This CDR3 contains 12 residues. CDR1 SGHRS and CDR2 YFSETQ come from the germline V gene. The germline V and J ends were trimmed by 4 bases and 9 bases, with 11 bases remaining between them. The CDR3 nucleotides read TGCGCCAGCAGCGGGGACTCCGTTGAGCAGTTCTTC. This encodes CASSGDSVEQFF.

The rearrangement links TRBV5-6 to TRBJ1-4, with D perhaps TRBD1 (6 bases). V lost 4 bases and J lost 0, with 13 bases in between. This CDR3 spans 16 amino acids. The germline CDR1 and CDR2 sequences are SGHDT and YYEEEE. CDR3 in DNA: TGTGCCAGCAGCACCACAGGGAAAACAACTAATGAAAAACTGTTTTTT. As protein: CASSTTGKTTNEKLFF.

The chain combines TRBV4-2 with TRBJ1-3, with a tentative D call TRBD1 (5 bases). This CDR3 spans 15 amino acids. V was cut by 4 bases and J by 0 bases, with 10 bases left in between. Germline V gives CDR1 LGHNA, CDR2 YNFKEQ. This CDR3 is CASSPPGRSGNTIYF. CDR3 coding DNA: TGTGCCAGCAGCCCTCCAGGGCGCTCTGGAAACACCATATATTTT.

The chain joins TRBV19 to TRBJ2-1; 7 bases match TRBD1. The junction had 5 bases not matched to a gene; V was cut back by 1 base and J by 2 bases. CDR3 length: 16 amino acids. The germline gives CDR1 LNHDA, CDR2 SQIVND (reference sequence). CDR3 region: CASSIGQGSAYNEQFF. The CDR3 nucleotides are TGTGCCAGTAGTATAGGACAGGGTAGCGCCTACAATGAGCAGTTCTTC.

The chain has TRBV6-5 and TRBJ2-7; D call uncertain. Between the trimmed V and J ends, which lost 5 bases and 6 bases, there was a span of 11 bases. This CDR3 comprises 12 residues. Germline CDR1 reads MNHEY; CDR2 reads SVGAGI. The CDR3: CASSPSATEQYF. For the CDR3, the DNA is TGTGCCAGCAGTCCTTCCGCGACCGAGCAGTACTTC.